Shown below are 19 T cell receptor beta chains from a single sample sequenced in a study of blood T cell repertoires in COVID-19. The repertoire was sequenced with immunoSEQ multiplex PCR; TCRdb's copy has only in-frame clones and lacks some. Among tens of thousands of clones listed, about four fifths were seen once. Sequencing was performed on peripheral blood. The receptors stem from a human donor in a cohort sampled during active COVID-19.

This clone was found once. This rearrangement joins TRBV6-5 to TRBJ2-5; TRBD2 agrees at 8 bases. Trimming took 6 bases from V and 7 from J; bases not matched to a gene: 13. Germline values: CDR1 MNHEY, CDR2 SVGAGI. CDR3 length: 15 amino acids. In DNA, the CDR3 is TGTGCCAGCAGCCAAGGGACTAGGAGATTCGGGACCCAGTACTTC. Amino acid sequence: CASSQGTRRFGTQYF.

In this sample, this clone turned up a few times. The chain joins TRBV6-2 or TRBV6-3 to TRBJ2-5; TRBD2 is a possible D gene (7 bases). Trimming removed 3 bases at V and 1 base at J, with 9 bases between. Germline values: CDR1 MNHEY, CDR2 SVGEGT. The CDR3 has 14 amino acids. CDR3 protein: CASSYGGAQETQYF. As DNA, the CDR3 is TGTGCCAGCAGTTATGGGGGGGCCCAAGAGACCCAGTACTTC.

CDR3 loop: CASSIDGGGAYNEQFF. CDR3 sequence (DNA): TGTGCCAGTAGTATAGACGGCGGGGGGGCCTACAATGAGCAGTTCTTC. The V gene is TRBV19, the J gene TRBJ2-1; 9 bases map to TRBD2. Unmatched junction bases numbered 2, after V lost 0 bases and J lost 2 bases. The germline V gene has CDR1 LNHDA and CDR2 SQIVND (reference sequence). The CDR3 contains 16 residues.

This clone was recorded a few times. The chain recombines TRBV7-9 with TRBJ2-3, with 15 bases lining up with TRBD2. Germline V gene data show CDR1 as SEHNR and CDR2 as FQNEAQ (reference sequence). The CDR3 extends over 16 amino acids. V shed 5 bases, J shed 5 bases, and the junction held 5 bases outside the gene matches. CDR3 in amino acids: CASSTGLAGGQDTQYF. The CDR3 bases are TGTGCCAGCAGCACCGGACTAGCGGGGGGGCAAGATACGCAGTATTTT.

This chain connects TRBV28 to TRBJ2-6; the match to TRBD1 covers 9 bases. The CDR3 is 20 amino acids. Losses at the gene ends were 5 bases for V and 0 bases for J; bases not matched to a gene: 14. Per the germline V gene, CDR1 is MDHEN and CDR2 is SYDVKM. The CDR3 DNA sequence: TGTGCCAGCAGTCTACCACCGGGACAGGGTTTGTCCTCTGGGGCCAACGTCCTGACTTTC. It translates to CASSLPPGQGLSSGANVLTF.

The V and J genes are TRBV6-2 or TRBV6-3 and TRBJ1-6, with D perhaps TRBD1 (6 bases). This CDR3 is built from 14 residues. Germline values: CDR1 MNHEY, CDR2 SVGEGT. V lost 5 bases to trimming and J lost 10 bases, with 15 bases between them. The CDR3 region has the DNA TGTGCCAGCAGTAACGGGGGGCCAGGATCACCCCTCCACTTT. Its translation is CASSNGGPGSPLHF.

In this sample, this clone turned up once. This chain connects TRBV7-2 to TRBJ1-1; a weak D match, TRBD1 (5 bases). The germline CDR1 and CDR2 sequences are SGHTA and FQGNSA. The CDR3 runs 13 residues. V lost 8 bases to trimming and J lost 4 bases, with 14 bases between them. CDR3 DNA: TGTGCCAGCGCCTCACAGGCCGGCACTGAAGCTTTCTTT. Protein: CASASQAGTEAFF.

The chain uses TRBV18 and TRBJ1-1; the match to TRBD1 covers 12 bases. V was pared by 2 bases and J by 8 bases, with 6 bases of the junction left unmatched. The length of the CDR3 is 15 residues. Germline CDR1 reads KGHSH; CDR2 reads LQKENI. Here the CDR3 DNA reads TGTGCCAGCTCACCAACCTCCGGGACAGGGGGCGAAGCTTTCTTT. Its translation is CASSPTSGTGGEAFF.

The chain has TRBV28 and TRBJ1-2; D is unresolved. Germline loops: CDR1 MDHEN, CDR2 SYDVKM. V was shortened by 1 base and J by 1 base, with 4 bases between the two germline ends. This CDR3 contains 13 residues. The CDR3 bases are TGTGCCAGCAGTTTATCGGTTAACTATGGCTACACCTTC. Residues: CASSLSVNYGYTF.

The chain uses TRBV5-1 and TRBJ2-1; 15 positions match TRBD2. Germline V gene data show CDR1 as SGHRS and CDR2 as YFSETQ. V dropped 10 bases and J dropped 0; count of bases not matched to a gene: 26. This CDR3 region has 23 residues. In DNA, the CDR3 is TGCGCCCCCCGCTTGGGGGGACTAGCGGGGGGCACCAACCGCCCTAGCTCCTACAATGAGCAGTTCTTC. The encoded protein is CAPRLGGLAGGTNRPSSYNEQFF.

The chain carries TRBV11-2 and TRBJ2-6, with TRBD1 as a possible D gene (5 bases). V was pared by 2 bases and J by 0 bases, with 5 bases between. Germline CDR1 SGHAT, CDR2 FQNNGV. The CDR3 extends over 15 amino acids. The CDR3 spells CASSLQGSGANVLTF. In DNA form, the CDR3 reads TGTGCCAGCAGCTTACAGGGCTCTGGGGCCAACGTCCTGACTTTC.

V and J are TRBV23-1 and TRBJ2-6; TRBD1 might be the D (6 bases). TRBV23-1 is an open reading frame whose function is uncertain. This CDR3 region has 20 residues. V lost 3 bases, J lost 0 bases, and 21 bases lay in between. In DNA form, the CDR3 reads TGCGCCAGCAGTCATCTCGGACAGCAACTAGTTTTCTCTGGGGCCAACGTCCTGACTTTC. Its translation: CASSHLGQQLVFSGANVLTF.

This clone showed up just once. The chain recombines TRBV7-2 with TRBJ2-7; 9 nucleotides match TRBD1. The J segment lost 4 bases and the V segment lost 4 bases, leaving 8 bases of the junction unmatched. The CDR3 runs to 15 residues. Germline V gene sequence: CDR1 SGHTA, CDR2 FQGNSA. As DNA, the CDR3 is TGTGCCAGCAGCTACACCGGGACAGGGCGTTACGAGCAGTACTTC. Its protein product is CASSYTGTGRYEQYF.

The chain carries TRBV4-1 and TRBJ1-1; unclear D gene. The V end was cut by 1 base, the J end by 1 base, with 7 bases between. The CDR3 consists of 14 residues. CDR1 is MGHRA and CDR2 is YSYEKL in the germline V gene. CDR3 DNA sequence: TGCGCCAGCAGCCAAGCTTCCGGGAACACTGAAGCTTTCTTT. Amino acid sequence: CASSQASGNTEAFF.

The CDR3 DNA reads TGTGCCAGCAGCCCCTGGGCAGCCTCTGGAAACACCATATATTTT. This encodes CASSPWAASGNTIYF. The chain carries TRBV11-2 and TRBJ1-3; D gene uncertain. CDR1 is SGHAT and CDR2 is FQNNGV in the germline V gene. The V and J ends lost 5 bases and 0 bases respectively, with 11 bases between them. The CDR3 runs 15 residues.

The rearrangement links TRBV6-6 to TRBJ1-5; D is perhaps TRBD1 (6 bases). With 7 bases removed from V and 1 base from J, the gap between germline ends came to 14 bases. The CDR3 consists of 15 residues. Germline CDR1 MNHNY, CDR2 SVGAGI (reference sequence). The CDR3 spells CASTTRGRSNQPQHF. The CDR3 DNA reads TGTGCCAGCACGACCAGGGGTAGGAGCAATCAGCCCCAGCATTTT.

This clone was seen a handful of times. This chain connects TRBV2 to TRBJ1-6; maybe TRBD1 (6 bases). V gave up 6 bases and J gave up 14 bases, with 20 bases separating them. The germline gives CDR1 SNHLY, CDR2 FYNNEI. This CDR3 is built from 14 residues. For the CDR3, the DNA is TGTGCCAGCAGGGAGGACAGAACCCGGCCCACCCTCCACTTT. Encoded protein: CASREDRTRPTLHF.

The count of this clone is one. This chain connects TRBV19 to TRBJ1-1; no firm D call. V was shortened by 6 bases and J by 0 bases, with 11 bases between the two germline ends. CDR1 and CDR2 (germline): LNHDA, SQIVND (reference sequence). There are 14 residues in the CDR3. The CDR3 sequence: CASSFGPMNTEAFF. CDR3 sequence (DNA): TGTGCCAGTAGCTTTGGGCCAATGAACACTGAAGCTTTCTTT.

The gene calls are TRBV11-1 and TRBJ1-1; D uncertain. The V end lost 3 bases, the J end lost 8 bases, and 7 bases lay between the germline ends. CDR1 and CDR2 (germline): SGHAT, FQDESV (reference sequence). The CDR3 is made up of 11 amino acids. In nucleotides, the CDR3 is TGTGCCAGCAGCTTGAGCAGGGAAGCTTTCTTT. This codes for CASSLSREAFF.